What follows describes a single TCR beta chain. The sample contains more than one DNA sequence encoding this CDR3. The table came from immunoSEQ multiplex PCR; TCRdb's copy has only in-frame clones and leaves some out. The sample gives some 2,000,000 clones, approximately 94% of which show up once; 0.13% is in the top ten. This record comes from a study of shared clonotypes between healthy human individuals. V dropped 0 bases and J dropped 1 base, with 5 bases sitting between them. Germline V gene sequence: CDR1 SGHRS, CDR2 YFSETQ. The CDR3 spans 14 residues. This receptor was taken from a young man in good health. The J gene is TRBJ1-5, the V gene TRBV5-1; D remains unclear. What was sequenced was naive CD4+ T cells sorted from blood. Described subset: CD45RA+ positively selected. CDR3 in DNA: TGCGCCAGCAGCTTGGACCCCAGCAATCAGCCCCAGCATTTT. Translated, it gives CASSLDPSNQPQHF. The complete variable domain, with remaining parts taken from reference TRBV5-1 and TRBJ1-5, reads KAGVTQTPRYLIKTRGQQVTLSCSPISGHRSVSWYQQTPGQGLQFLFEYFSETQRNKGNFPGRFSGRQFSNSRSEMNVSTLELGDSALYLCASSLDPSNQPQHFGDGTRLSIL.